Listed below are T cell receptor beta chains from one sample, sequenced in a study of CD8 T cells in Susac syndrome. In TCRdb, the immunoSEQ multiplex PCR reads were re-called with MiXCR into one record per CDR3 protein. This repertoire shows about 150,000 distinct CDR3 sequences, less than 97% found once; its top ten account for about 0.15%. Sequencing input: CD8+ T cells from PBMCs. The receptor source for this set is a human donor with multiple sclerosis. CDR3s include the opening cysteine and the closing phenylalanine or tryptophan. The D gene is left open where the match is weak. Size is omitted from some rows. Given values are once, few, many or a class for expanded clones.

d_gene: NA
j_gene: TRBJ1-1
abundance: once
v_gene: TRBV30
CDR3aa: CAWGTNTEAFF
CDR3nt: TGTGCCTGGGGCACCAACACTGAAGCTTTCTTT

d_gene: NA
j_gene: TRBJ1-5
abundance: NA
v_gene: TRBV3-1
CDR3aa: CASSNRNQPQHF
CDR3nt: TGTGCCAGCAGCAACCGTAATCAGCCCCAGCATTTT

d_gene: NA
j_gene: TRBJ2-1
abundance: NA
v_gene: TRBV7-2
CDR3aa: CASSLGFGNEQFF
CDR3nt: TGTGCCAGCAGCTTAGGGTTTGGCAATGAGCAGTTCTTC

d_gene: NA
j_gene: TRBJ2-4
abundance: NA
v_gene: TRBV13
CDR3aa: CASSPGRLNIQYF
CDR3nt: TGTGCCAGCAGCCCGGGACGGTTAAACATTCAGTACTTC

d_gene: TRBD2
j_gene: TRBJ2-2
abundance: NA
v_gene: TRBV20-1
CDR3aa: CSALGLAGKNTGELFF
CDR3nt: TGCAGTGCTCTGGGACTAGCGGGGAAGAACACCGGGGAGCTGTTTTTT

d_gene: NA
j_gene: TRBJ1-5
abundance: NA
v_gene: TRBV19
CDR3aa: CASTPIWEGNQPQHF
CDR3nt: TGTGCCAGTACCCCAATATGGGAGGGCAATCAGCCCCAGCATTTT

d_gene: TRBD1
j_gene: TRBJ2-1
abundance: NA
v_gene: TRBV28
CDR3aa: CASMRTGEQNEQFF
CDR3nt: TGTGCCAGCATGCGAACAGGGGAGCAGAATGAGCAGTTCTTC

d_gene: TRBD2
j_gene: TRBJ2-7
abundance: NA
v_gene: TRBV30
CDR3aa: CAWEGASGVGEQYF
CDR3nt: TGTGCCTGGGAAGGGGCTAGCGGCGTGGGGGAGCAGTACTTC

d_gene: NA
j_gene: TRBJ1-1
abundance: NA
v_gene: TRBV7-9
CDR3aa: CASSLTGSNTEAFF
CDR3nt: TGTGCCAGCAGCCTGACAGGTTCGAACACTGAAGCTTTCTTT

d_gene: NA
j_gene: TRBJ1-6
abundance: NA
v_gene: TRBV7-9
CDR3aa: CASSLVGLQDSPLHF
CDR3nt: TGTGCCAGCAGCTTAGTGGGGCTCCAAGATTCACCCCTCCACTTT